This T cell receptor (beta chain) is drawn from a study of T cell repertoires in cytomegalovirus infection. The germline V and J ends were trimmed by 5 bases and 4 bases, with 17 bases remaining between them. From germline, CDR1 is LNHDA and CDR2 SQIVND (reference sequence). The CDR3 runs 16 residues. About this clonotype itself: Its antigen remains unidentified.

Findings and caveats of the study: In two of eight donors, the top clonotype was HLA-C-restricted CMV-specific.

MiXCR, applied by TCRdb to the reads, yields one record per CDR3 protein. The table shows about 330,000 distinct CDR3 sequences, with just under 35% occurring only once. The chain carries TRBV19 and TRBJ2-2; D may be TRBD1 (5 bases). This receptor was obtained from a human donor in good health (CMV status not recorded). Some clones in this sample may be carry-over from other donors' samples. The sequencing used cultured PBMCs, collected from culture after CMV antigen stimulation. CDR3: CASSFSQGTFTGELFF. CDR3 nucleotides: TGTGCCAGTAGTTTCTCTCAGGGAACTTTCACCGGGGAGCTGTTTTTT.